This T cell receptor (beta chain) was identified in a study of a mutant IDH1 vaccine in newly diagnosed glioma. Study-wide points: Overall, approximately 93% of patients had vaccine-induced immune responses. Pseudoprogression apparently tracked independently of changes in top peripheral T cell clonotypes.

Method: immunoSEQ multiplex PCR; TCRdb's copy keeps in-frame clones and lacks some. Here the sample spans some 90,000 clones, around 80% being singletons. As for this clone: What it binds is unknown.

The CDR3 runs to 13 residues. The V and J ends lost 3 bases and 6 bases respectively, with 12 bases between them. In germline, CDR1 is MNHEY, CDR2 SMNVEV (reference sequence). Documented time point: baseline, week 1 (first vaccination visit). The sample's treatment: pre-vaccination baseline after standard-of-care therapy. This clonotype was obtained from a man in his forties with glioma. Some clones in this sample may be carry-over from other donors' samples. V and J are TRBV27 and TRBJ2-7; no clear D. The sequencing here drew on PBMCs, taken from a glioma patient treated with radiotherapy, temozolomide or both. CDR3 protein: CASSFIFGSEQYF. The CDR3 DNA reads TGTGCCAGCAGTTTTATTTTCGGATCCGAGCAGTACTTC.